This T cell receptor beta chain is drawn from a study of blood T cell repertoires in COVID-19. Sequenced by immunoSEQ multiplex PCR; TCRdb stores in-frame clones only, minus some. Of roughly 220,000 clones detected, around 86% appear once; the ten largest clones hold 2% to 2.5%. The table lists this clone with a few counts. The source is a man aged 30 to 39 who had recovered from COVID-19. Sequenced: peripheral blood.

Here the CDR3 reads CASSEIGGYEQYF. DNA for the CDR3: TGCGCCAGCAGTGAAATAGGGGGCTACGAGCAGTACTTC. The chain has TRBV10-1 and TRBJ2-7; TRBD1 might be the D (6 bases). The CDR3 sequence is 13 residues long. V was cut by 3 bases and J by 3 bases, with 9 bases left in between. Germline V gene lookup returns CDR1 WNHNN and CDR2 SYGVQD (reference sequence).